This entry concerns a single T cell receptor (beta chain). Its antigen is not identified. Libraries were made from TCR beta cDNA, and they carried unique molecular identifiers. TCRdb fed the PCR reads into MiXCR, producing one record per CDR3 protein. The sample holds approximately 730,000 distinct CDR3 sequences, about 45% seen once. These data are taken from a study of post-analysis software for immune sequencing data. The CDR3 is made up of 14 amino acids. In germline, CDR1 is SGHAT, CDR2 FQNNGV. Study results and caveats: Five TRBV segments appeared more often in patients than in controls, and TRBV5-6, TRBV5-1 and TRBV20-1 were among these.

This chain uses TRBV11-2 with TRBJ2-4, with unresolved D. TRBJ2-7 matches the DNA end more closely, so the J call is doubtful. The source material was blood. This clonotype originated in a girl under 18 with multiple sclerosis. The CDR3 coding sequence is TGTGCCAGCAGCCGGAGAACTGGCACCTACGAGCAGTACTTC. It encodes CASSRRTGTYEQYF.